This record concerns one T cell receptor beta chain sequence. This clonotype occurred a few times. What this receptor recognizes is not known. No much larger clonotype is one base removed from it; base qualities were not supplied. Looking up the germline V gene (reference sequence) yields CDR1 SEHNR and CDR2 FQNEAQ. Its CDR3 holds 15 amino acids, cysteine through phenylalanine. The only DNA kept is the CDR3, 45 bases in frame from the first base. Here V drops 2 bases and J drops 7 bases, and the junction holds 5 bases not matched to any gene. The receptor library was made with PCR. Sequencing instrument: Illumina HiSeq 2500. To reduce PCR and sequencing biases, unique molecular identifiers were incorporated into the TCR beta cDNA libraries. Per 1 to 10 million input T cells, approximately 500,000 cDNA molecules were obtained, such that each molecule approximated one T cell. Patient libraries were prepared and sequenced with the same protocol used for the earlier healthy control dataset. Within a given batch, samples were prepared together, multiplexed and sequenced on the same HiSeq lane. As for the original processing: Raw barcoded reads were processed with MIGEC, and single-read molecular identifier groups were discarded before consensus assembly and CDR3 extraction. Clonotype tables were post-analysed with VDJtools, and diversity was normalized by down-sampling all datasets to the smallest sample size. Repertoire overlap clustering matched CDR3 amino acid but not nucleotide sequences to correct batch-related cross-sample contamination. In TCRdb, the public reads were trimmed at Q25 with fastp and aligned with MiXCR, with productive beta chains retained. Entries are consolidated by CDR3 protein sequence, retaining the most common genes and DNA. The V and J calls and clone size come from TCRdb's table, not from the authors' own analysis. The sample yields 740,000 or so distinct CDR3 sequences; about 57% were counted once. Together, the top ten hold about 4.5% of the sample.

To demonstrate the VDJtools post-analysis software, TCR beta repertoires were profiled from the peripheral blood of about 13 young patients with multiple sclerosis. The multiple sclerosis patients were children and adolescents between roughly 6 and 16 years of age. The sample originates from a study of post-analysis software for immune sequencing data (dated by TCRdb to 2015 to 2017). Turning to the overall study: Recorded disease courses included relapsing-remitting, secondary progressive and progressive-relapsing multiple sclerosis, with some patients lacking subtype annotation. The patient repertoires were compared against around 11 previously published healthy control repertoires obtained from donors aged about 6 to 27 years. A subset of samples was prepared in parallel using single-end sample barcoding, then pooled and co-amplified after Illumina adapter ligation. The research as a whole found: Direct clustering with F measure showed strong co-clustering of samples prepared in the same batch, prompting a batch-effect correction. Patients showed significantly higher frequencies than controls for a handful of TRBV segments, among them TRBV5-6, TRBV5-1 and TRBV20-1. The multiple sclerosis patient group was slightly younger than the control group. Significantly lower normalized Chao1 diversity was found in multiple sclerosis patients than in controls, suggesting substantial peripheral T-cell clonal expansion.

The sequence links TRBV7-9 to TRBJ2-1; a stretch of 10 junction bases matches TRBD2. The sequencing sample was made of blood. The TCR originated in a girl under 18 with multiple sclerosis. The CDR3 has the sequence CASSLRSGRENEQFF. The sequenced DNA: TGTGCCAGCAGCTTACGGAGCGGGAGGGAAAATGAGCAGTTCTTC. With the portions outside the CDR3 filled from the reference TRBV7-9 and TRBJ2-1 genes, the complete variable region becomes DTGVSQNPRHKITKRGQNVTFRCDPISEHNRLYWYRQTLGQGPEFLTYFQNEAQLEKSRLLSDRFSAERPKGSFSTLEIQRTEQGDSAMYLCASSLRSGRENEQFFGPGTRLTVL.